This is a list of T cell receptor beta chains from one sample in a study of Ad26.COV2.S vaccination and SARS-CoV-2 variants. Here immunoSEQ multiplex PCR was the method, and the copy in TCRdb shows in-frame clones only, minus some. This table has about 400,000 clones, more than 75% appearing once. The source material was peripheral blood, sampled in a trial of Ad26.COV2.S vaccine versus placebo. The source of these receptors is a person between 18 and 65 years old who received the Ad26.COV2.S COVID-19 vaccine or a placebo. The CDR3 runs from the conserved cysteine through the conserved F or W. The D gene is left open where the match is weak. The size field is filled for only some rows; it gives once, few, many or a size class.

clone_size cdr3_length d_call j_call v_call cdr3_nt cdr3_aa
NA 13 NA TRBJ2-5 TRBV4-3 TGCGCCAGCAGCCTAGGGACTCTGGCGACCCAGTACTTC CASSLGTLATQYF
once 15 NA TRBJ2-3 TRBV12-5 TGTGCTAGTGGTTTGGACAGCCTTAGCACAGATACGCAGTATTTT CASGLDSLSTDTQYF
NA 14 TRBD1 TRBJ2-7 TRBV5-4 TGTGCCAGCAGCAAAGACAGGGCCCCCTACGAGCAGTACTTC CASSKDRAPYEQYF
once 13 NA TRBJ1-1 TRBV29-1 TGCAGCGTTGCGTCCGACAAGAACACTGAAGCTTTCTTT CSVASDKNTEAFF
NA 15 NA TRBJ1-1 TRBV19 TGTGCCAGTAGCAGCCAGAATCTCGTGAACACTGAAGCTTTCTTT CASSSQNLVNTEAFF
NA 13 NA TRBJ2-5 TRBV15 TGTGCCACCAGCAGAGCTTCCCGAGCGGGCCAGTACTTC CATSRASRAGQYF
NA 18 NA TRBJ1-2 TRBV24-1 TGTGCCACCAGTGATTTGCGGCGTGGCGACAGCCATAACTATGGCTACACCTTC CATSDLRRGDSHNYGYTF
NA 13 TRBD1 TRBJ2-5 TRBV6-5 TGTGCCAGCAGCCCAGACAGGGAAGAGACCCAGTACTTC CASSPDREETQYF
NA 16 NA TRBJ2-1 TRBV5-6 TGTGCCAGCAGCCGAGGCCAGGGACAATTCTACAATGAGCAGTTCTTC CASSRGQGQFYNEQFF
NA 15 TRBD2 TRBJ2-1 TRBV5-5 TGTGCCAGCAGCATTCTAGCGGGGGACTACAATGAACAGTTCTTC CASSILAGDYNEQFF
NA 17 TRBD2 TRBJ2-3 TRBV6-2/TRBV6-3 TGTGCCAGCAGTTCCGGACTAGCGGGCCACAGCACAGATACGCAGTATTTT CASSSGLAGHSTDTQYF